A single sample is the source of the 17 T cell receptor beta chains below, sequenced in a study of shared clonotypes between healthy human individuals. TCRdb's table, derived via immunoSEQ multiplex PCR, lists solely in-frame clones and lacks some. The table shows over a million clones, with around 97% occurring only once. Sequenced sample: naive CD4+ T cells sorted from blood. Described subset: CD45RA+ positively selected. These receptors all stem from a man aged 25 to 40 in good health.

The chain links TRBV28 to TRBJ1-2; 7 bases are shared with TRBD1. This CDR3 has 14 amino acids. Germline V gene data show CDR1 as MDHEN and CDR2 as SYDVKM. Trimming took 6 bases from V and 4 from J; bases not matched to a gene: 8. DNA for the CDR3: TGTGCCAGCAGGCCAGCCGGACAGGTCTATGGCTACACCTTC. It codes for CASRPAGQVYGYTF.

The gene calls are TRBV11-2 and TRBJ2-1, with 7 positions matching TRBD1. V lost 4 bases, J lost 2 bases, and 8 bases stayed unmatched. The CDR3 is made up of 16 amino acids. Germline loops: CDR1 SGHAT, CDR2 FQNNGV. CDR3 loop: CASSSPRGHAYNEQFF. The CDR3 DNA follows: TGTGCCAGCAGCTCACCAAGGGGGCACGCCTACAATGAGCAGTTCTTC.

This clone has more than one count but fewer than ten. The gene calls are TRBV14 and TRBJ1-5, with D uncertain. The CDR3 covers 13 residues. Deletions cut 1 base from V and 6 bases from J, with 7 bases between. CDR1 and CDR2 from the germline V gene are SGHDN and FVKESK. The CDR3 reads CASSQAGGQPQHF. The DNA for the CDR3 is TGTGCCAGCAGCCAAGCCGGTGGTCAGCCCCAGCATTTT.

Only one count was recorded for this clone. This CDR3 reads CASSLVESYEQYF. CDR3 bases: TGCGCCAGCAGCTTGGTAGAGTCCTACGAGCAGTACTTC. V usage is TRBV5-1 and J usage is TRBJ2-7; D uncertain. The length of the CDR3 is 13 residues. Per the germline V gene, CDR1 is SGHRS and CDR2 is YFSETQ. Trimming took 0 bases from V and 1 from J, leaving 5 bases between them. Combining the CDR3 with reference TRBV5-1 and TRBJ2-7 gives the whole variable domain KAGVTQTPRYLIKTRGQQVTLSCSPISGHRSVSWYQQTPGQGLQFLFEYFSETQRNKGNFPGRFSGRQFSNSRSEMNVSTLELGDSALYLCASSLVESYEQYFGPGTRLTVT.

The table lists this clone with a count of one. The rearrangement uses TRBV5-4 and TRBJ2-2; D may match TRBD1 or TRBD2 (6 bases each). The V end was cut by 2 bases, the J end by 3 bases, with 11 bases between. The CDR3 spans 15 residues. Germline V CDR1 and CDR2: SGHNT, YYREEE (reference sequence). The CDR3 DNA follows: TGTGCCAGCAGCTTTAGGGGGGTCTACACCGGGGAGCTGTTTTTT. Amino acid sequence: CASSFRGVYTGELFF. Based on the CDR3 plus reference TRBV5-4 and TRBJ2-2, the full variable domain is ETGVTQSPTHLIKTRGQQVTLRCSSQSGHNTVSWYQQALGQGPQFIFQYYREEENGRGNFPPRFSGLQFPNYSSELNVNALELDDSALYLCASSFRGVYTGELFFGEGSRLTVL.

The genes are TRBV2 and TRBJ1-4, with TRBD1 matching over 7 bases. Unmatched junction bases numbered 13, after V lost 6 bases and J lost 0 bases. The CDR3 runs 18 residues. Germline V gives CDR1 SNHLY, CDR2 FYNNEI. Written as DNA, the CDR3 is TGTGCCAGCAGAAGCCTGGACAGGAATAAGTCAACTAATGAAAAACTGTTTTTT. Its translation is CASRSLDRNKSTNEKLFF.

Remarks on this clone: The sample holds other DNA sequences that translate to the same CDR3. This sequence joins TRBV5-1 and TRBJ2-2, with 7 bases fitting TRBD1. The CDR3 is made up of 15 amino acids. CDR1 SGHRS and CDR2 YFSETQ come from the germline V gene. V dropped 4 bases and J dropped 0; count of bases not matched to a gene: 3. The CDR3: CASSPGTANTGELFF. CDR3 nucleotides: TGCGCCAGCAGCCCGGGGACAGCGAACACCGGGGAGCTGTTTTTT. Filled out from reference TRBV5-1 and TRBJ2-2, the complete variable domain reads KAGVTQTPRYLIKTRGQQVTLSCSPISGHRSVSWYQQTPGQGLQFLFEYFSETQRNKGNFPGRFSGRQFSNSRSEMNVSTLELGDSALYLCASSPGTANTGELFFGEGSRLTVL.

The rearrangement links TRBV19 to TRBJ2-7, with 12 nucleotides matching TRBD1. There are 16 residues in the CDR3. Looked up from germline, CDR1 is LNHDA and CDR2 is SQIVND (reference sequence). The V segment lost 6 bases and the J segment 5 bases; nucleotides outside the gene matches: 11. CDR3 nucleotides: TGTGCCAGTAGCAAAGGCGGGACAGGGGGCGAAAACGAGCAGTACTTC. This gives the protein CASSKGGTGGENEQYF.

This chain uses TRBV10-2 with TRBJ2-7; TRBD1 matches at 8 bases. V lost 8 bases to trimming and J lost 2 bases; unmatched junction nucleotides: 5. In germline, CDR1 is WSHSY, CDR2 SAAADI. This CDR3 is 13 amino acids long. The CDR3 nucleotides read TGCGCCAGCTGTCGGACAGGGACCTACGAGCAGTACTTC. Amino acids: CASCRTGTYEQYF.

The chain carries TRBV6-1 and TRBJ2-3; weak D call: TRBD2 (6 bases). Deletions cut 6 bases from V and 2 bases from J, with 9 bases between. This CDR3 region has 13 residues. Germline V CDR1 and CDR2: MNHNS, SASEGT. The CDR3 reads CASRGLHTDTQYF. For the CDR3, the DNA is TGTGCCAGCAGAGGACTACACACAGATACGCAGTATTTT.

V is TRBV9 and J is TRBJ2-7, with 9 bases lining up with TRBD2. The V gene's germline CDR1 is SGDLS and CDR2 YYNGEE. The CDR3 spans 16 residues. V shed 0 bases and J 2 bases; nucleotides not matched to a gene: 6. CDR3 amino acids: CASSVATTSGPYEQYF. The CDR3 DNA sequence: TGTGCCAGCAGCGTAGCTACGACTAGCGGCCCCTACGAGCAGTACTTC.

CDR3 residues: CASSSSGSSYNEQFF. CDR3 DNA: TGTGCCAGCAGCTCCAGCGGGAGCTCCTACAATGAGCAGTTCTTC. This rearrangement joins TRBV6-1 to TRBJ2-1; 8 bases are shared with TRBD2. Trimming removed 6 bases from V and 0 bases from J; junction bases left unmatched: 4. This CDR3 comprises 15 residues. The germline gives CDR1 MNHNS, CDR2 SASEGT.

The chain is built from TRBV9 and TRBJ2-7; D may correspond to TRBD1 or TRBD2 (5 bases each). This CDR3 spans 15 amino acids. The germline V and J ends were trimmed by 4 bases and 1 base, with 15 bases remaining between them. The germline V gene encodes CDR1 SGDLS and CDR2 YYNGEE. The CDR3 region is CASSPTGTVSYEQYF. The DNA of the CDR3 is TGTGCCAGCAGCCCTACCGGGACCGTATCCTACGAGCAGTACTTC.

J is TRBJ2-7 and V is TRBV5-1; tentative D call: TRBD2 (5 bases). The CDR3 runs 14 residues. Germline loops: CDR1 SGHRS, CDR2 YFSETQ. Trimming shortened V by 4 bases and J by 0 bases, and 11 bases separated the two germline ends. CDR3 loop: CASSPDSFSYEQYF. The DNA of the CDR3 is TGCGCCAGCAGCCCGGACTCCTTCTCCTACGAGCAGTACTTC.

This clone was recorded once. The chain joins TRBV11-2 to TRBJ1-2, with D tentatively TRBD1 (5 bases). The CDR3 spans 17 residues. V lost 6 bases to trimming and J lost 8 bases, with 28 bases between them. Germline CDR1 reads SGHAT; CDR2 reads FQNNGV. CDR3 DNA: TGTGCCAGCAGATCCCCCCCCCGTAGCAGGGAGGGAGGAGGCTACACCTTC. Its protein product is CASRSPPRSREGGGYTF.

This chain uses TRBV11-2 with TRBJ2-1; 8 bases map to TRBD2. V lost 5 bases and J lost 8; bases outside the gene matches: 14. From germline, CDR1 is SGHAT and CDR2 FQNNGV. The CDR3 has 16 amino acids. The CDR3 reads CASSLRLSGSFDEQFF. The CDR3 nucleotides read TGTGCCAGCAGCCTGCGGCTAAGCGGGAGCTTCGATGAGCAGTTCTTC.

The chain links TRBV6-1 to TRBJ2-1, with 15 bases matching TRBD2. CDR1 is MNHNS and CDR2 is SASEGT in the germline V gene. V gave up 2 bases and J gave up 6 bases; unmatched junction bases: 14. The CDR3 spans 20 residues. The CDR3 nucleotides are TGTGCCAGCAGTGAACGCGGACTAGCGGGAGGGCCGGTTCCTGGCAATGAGCAGTTCTTC. The encoded protein is CASSERGLAGGPVPGNEQFF.